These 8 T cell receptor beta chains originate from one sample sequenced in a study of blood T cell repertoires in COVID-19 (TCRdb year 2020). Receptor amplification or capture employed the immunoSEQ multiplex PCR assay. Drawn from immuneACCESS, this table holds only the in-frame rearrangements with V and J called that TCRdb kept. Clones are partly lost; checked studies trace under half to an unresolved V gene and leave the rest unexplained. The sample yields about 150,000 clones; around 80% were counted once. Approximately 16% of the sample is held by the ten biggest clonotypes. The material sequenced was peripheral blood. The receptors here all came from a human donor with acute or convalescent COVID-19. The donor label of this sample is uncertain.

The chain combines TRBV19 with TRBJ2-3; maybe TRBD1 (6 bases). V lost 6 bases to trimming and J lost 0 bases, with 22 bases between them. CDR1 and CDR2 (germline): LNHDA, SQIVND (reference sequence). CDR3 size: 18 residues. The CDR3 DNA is TGTGCCAGTAGATCCATTCAATTAGGGGGATCTAGCACAGATACGCAGTATTTT. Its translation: CASRSIQLGGSSTDTQYF.

The CDR3 spells CASSRTRVAIRTVNTEAFF. The CDR3 nucleotides are TGTGCCAGTAGTAGAACCCGTGTCGCTATAAGGACAGTGAACACTGAAGCTTTCTTT. The V call is TRBV19, the J call TRBJ1-1, with D possibly matching TRBD1 (6 bases). Germline loops: CDR1 LNHDA, CDR2 SQIVND (reference sequence). V was shortened by 4 bases and J by 0 bases, with 24 bases between the two germline ends. The length of the CDR3 is 19 residues.

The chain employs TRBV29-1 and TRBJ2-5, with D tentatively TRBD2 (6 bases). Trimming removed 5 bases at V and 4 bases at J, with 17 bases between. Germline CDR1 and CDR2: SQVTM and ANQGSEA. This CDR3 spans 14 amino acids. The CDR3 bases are TGCAGCGTTAGGGGTTCGGGGGTCGGAGAGACCCAGTACTTC. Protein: CSVRGSGVGETQYF.

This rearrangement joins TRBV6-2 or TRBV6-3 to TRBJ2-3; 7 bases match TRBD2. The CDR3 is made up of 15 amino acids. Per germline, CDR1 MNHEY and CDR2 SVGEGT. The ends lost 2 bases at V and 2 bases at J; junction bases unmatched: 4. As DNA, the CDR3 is TGTGCCAGCAGTTACGGCGGGGGAAACACAGATACGCAGTATTTT. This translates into CASSYGGGNTDTQYF.

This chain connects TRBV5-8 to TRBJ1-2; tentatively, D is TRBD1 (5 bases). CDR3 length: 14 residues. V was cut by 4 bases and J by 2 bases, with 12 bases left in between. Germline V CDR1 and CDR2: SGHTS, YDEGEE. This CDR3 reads CASSLPGGNYGYTF. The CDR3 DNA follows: TGTGCCAGCAGCCTACCGGGGGGGAACTATGGCTACACCTTC.

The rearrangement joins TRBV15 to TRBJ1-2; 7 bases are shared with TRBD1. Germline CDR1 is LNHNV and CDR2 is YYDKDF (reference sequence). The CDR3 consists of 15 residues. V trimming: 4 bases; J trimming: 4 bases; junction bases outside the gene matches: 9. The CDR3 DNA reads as TGTGCCACCAGCATGGCGGGACAGACGTTCTATGGCTACACCTTC. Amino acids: CATSMAGQTFYGYTF.

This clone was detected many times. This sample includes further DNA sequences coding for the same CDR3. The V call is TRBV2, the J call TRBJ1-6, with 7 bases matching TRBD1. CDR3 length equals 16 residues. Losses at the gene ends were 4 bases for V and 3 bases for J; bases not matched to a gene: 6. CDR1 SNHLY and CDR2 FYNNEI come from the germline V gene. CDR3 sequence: CASSAYRGGYNSPLHF. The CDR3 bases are TGTGCCAGCAGTGCTTACAGGGGCGGCTATAATTCACCCCTCCACTTT.

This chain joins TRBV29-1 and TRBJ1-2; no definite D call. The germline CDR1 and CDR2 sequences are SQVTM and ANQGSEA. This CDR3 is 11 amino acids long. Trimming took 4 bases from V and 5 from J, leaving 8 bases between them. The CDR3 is CSVGAGYGYTF. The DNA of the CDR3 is TGCAGCGTTGGGGCGGGTTATGGCTACACCTTC.